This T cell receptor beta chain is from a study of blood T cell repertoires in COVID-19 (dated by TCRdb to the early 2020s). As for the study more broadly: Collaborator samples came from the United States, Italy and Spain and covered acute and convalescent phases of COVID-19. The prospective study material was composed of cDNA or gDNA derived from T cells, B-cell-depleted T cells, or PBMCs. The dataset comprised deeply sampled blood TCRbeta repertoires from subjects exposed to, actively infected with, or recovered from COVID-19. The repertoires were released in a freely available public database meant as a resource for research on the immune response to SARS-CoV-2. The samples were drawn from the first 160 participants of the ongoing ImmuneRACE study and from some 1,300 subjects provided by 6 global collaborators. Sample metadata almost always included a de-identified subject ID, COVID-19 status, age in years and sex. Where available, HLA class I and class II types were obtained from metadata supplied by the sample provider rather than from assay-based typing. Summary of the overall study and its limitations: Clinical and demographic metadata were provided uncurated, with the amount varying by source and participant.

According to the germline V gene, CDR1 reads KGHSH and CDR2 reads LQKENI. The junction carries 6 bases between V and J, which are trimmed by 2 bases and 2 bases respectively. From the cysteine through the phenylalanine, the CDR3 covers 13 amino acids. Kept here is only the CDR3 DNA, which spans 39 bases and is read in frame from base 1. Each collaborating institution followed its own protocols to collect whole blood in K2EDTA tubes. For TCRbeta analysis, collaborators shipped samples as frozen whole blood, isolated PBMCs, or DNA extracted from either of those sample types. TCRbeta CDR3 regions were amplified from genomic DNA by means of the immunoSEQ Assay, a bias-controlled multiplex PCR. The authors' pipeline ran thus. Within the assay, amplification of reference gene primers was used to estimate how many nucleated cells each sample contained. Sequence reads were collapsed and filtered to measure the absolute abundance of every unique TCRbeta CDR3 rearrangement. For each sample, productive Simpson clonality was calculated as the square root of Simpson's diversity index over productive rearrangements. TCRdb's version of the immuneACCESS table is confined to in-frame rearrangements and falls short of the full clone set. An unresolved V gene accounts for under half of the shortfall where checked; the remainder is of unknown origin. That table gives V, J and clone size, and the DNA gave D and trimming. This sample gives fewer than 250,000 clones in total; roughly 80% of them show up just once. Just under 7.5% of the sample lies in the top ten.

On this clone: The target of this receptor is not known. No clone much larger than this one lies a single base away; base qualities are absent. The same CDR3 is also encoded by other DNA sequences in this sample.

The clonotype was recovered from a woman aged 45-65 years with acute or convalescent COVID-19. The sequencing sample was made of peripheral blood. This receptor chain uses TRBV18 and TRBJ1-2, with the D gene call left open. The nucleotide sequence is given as TGTGCCAGCTCACCAACGGAGAACTATGGCTACACCTTC. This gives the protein CASSPTENYGYTF. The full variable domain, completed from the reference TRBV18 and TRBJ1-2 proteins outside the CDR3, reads NAGVMQNPRHLVRRRGQEARLRCSPMKGHSHVYWYRQLPEEGLKFMVYLQKENIIDESGMPKERFSAEFPKEGPSILRIQQVVRGDSAAYFCASSPTENYGYTFGSGTRLTVV.